Listed below are T cell receptor beta chains from one sample, sequenced in a study of cytomegalovirus exposure and HLA in healthy donors. Sequencing used immunoSEQ multiplex PCR; TCRdb keeps in-frame clones, though not all of them. This sample yields 20,000 to 25,000 clones, of which around 77% are seen a single time; 7.4% belongs to the top ten. Sequencing used PBMCs. The receptors derive from a man aged 60-69 years in good health and CMV-seronegative. Each CDR3 is given with its conserved first and last residue. A D gene is named only where the DNA matches it firmly. Some rows have no size entry. The others give once, few or many, or a class for an expanded clone.

cdr3_aa: CASSSPGTAYEQYF
cdr3_nt: TGTGCCAGCAGCTCTCCCGGGACAGCCTACGAGCAGTACTTC
v_call: TRBV7-9
d_call: TRBD1
j_call: TRBJ2-7
clone_size: -

cdr3_aa: CASSGTSGASDIQYF
cdr3_nt: TGCGCCAGCAGCGGGACTAGCGGGGCGAGTGACATTCAGTACTTC
v_call: TRBV5-1
d_call: TRBD2
j_call: TRBJ2-4
clone_size: few

cdr3_aa: CASRAGGTGIGGYTF
cdr3_nt: TGCGCCAGCAGGGCAGGCGGGACAGGGATAGGAGGCTACACCTTC
v_call: TRBV10-2
d_call: TRBD1
j_call: TRBJ1-2
clone_size: -

cdr3_aa: CASSESVPDRGSGEQYF
cdr3_nt: TGTGCCAGCAGTGAATCGGTTCCTGACAGGGGAAGTGGCGAGCAGTACTTC
v_call: TRBV6-1
d_call: TRBD1
j_call: TRBJ2-7
clone_size: -

cdr3_aa: CASSSSSLAGAGNTQYF
cdr3_nt: TGTGCCAGCAGCTCCTCATCACTAGCGGGAGCAGGGAATACGCAGTATTTT
v_call: TRBV7-2
d_call: TRBD2
j_call: TRBJ2-3
clone_size: -

cdr3_aa: CASSLSGDNEQFF
cdr3_nt: TGTGCCAGCAGTTTATCGGGAGACAATGAGCAGTTCTTC
v_call: TRBV27
d_call: -
j_call: TRBJ2-1
clone_size: -

cdr3_aa: CASSFSGGSYEQYF
cdr3_nt: TGTGCCAGCAGCTTTAGCGGGGGGTCCTACGAGCAGTACTTC
v_call: TRBV11-2
d_call: TRBD2
j_call: TRBJ2-7
clone_size: few

cdr3_aa: CASTPYTGTETDTQYF
cdr3_nt: TGTGCCAGTACCCCCTATACGGGGACAGAGACAGATACGCAGTATTTT
v_call: TRBV19
d_call: TRBD1
j_call: TRBJ2-3
clone_size: once

cdr3_aa: CASSATGFSPLHF
cdr3_nt: TGTGCCAGCAGCGCCACAGGGTTTTCACCCCTCCACTTT
v_call: TRBV7-3
d_call: -
j_call: TRBJ1-6
clone_size: -

cdr3_aa: CASSRDRVDTQYF
cdr3_nt: TGTGCCAGCAGCCGGGACAGGGTAGATACGCAGTATTTT
v_call: TRBV5-8
d_call: TRBD1
j_call: TRBJ2-3
clone_size: -

cdr3_aa: CASTLGTENNEQFF
cdr3_nt: TGTGCCAGCACCCTCGGGACAGAGAACAATGAGCAGTTCTTC
v_call: TRBV2
d_call: TRBD1
j_call: TRBJ2-1
clone_size: -

cdr3_aa: CASFPSGAGELFF
cdr3_nt: TGTGCCAGTTTTCCCTCAGGGGCCGGGGAGCTGTTTTTT
v_call: TRBV6-5
d_call: -
j_call: TRBJ2-2
clone_size: -

cdr3_aa: CASSVGVDSSWMVVF
cdr3_nt: TGTGCCAGCAGCGTAGGAGTCGATTCGTCATGGATGGTGGTTTTT
v_call: TRBV4-2
d_call: -
j_call: TRBJ1-4
clone_size: few

cdr3_aa: CASMRGGTQYF
cdr3_nt: TGTGCCAGTATGCGGGGGGGTACGCAGTATTTT
v_call: TRBV19
d_call: TRBD2
j_call: TRBJ2-3
clone_size: once

cdr3_aa: CAPSPLLHYLNYGYTF
cdr3_nt: TGTGCCCCCTCCCCCCTGTTACACTACCTTAACTATGGCTACACCTTC
v_call: TRBV30
d_call: -
j_call: TRBJ1-2
clone_size: -

cdr3_aa: CASSPRGTQETQYF
cdr3_nt: TGTGCCAGCAGCCCCCGGGGGACTCAAGAGACCCAGTACTTC
v_call: TRBV7-8
d_call: -
j_call: TRBJ2-5
clone_size: -

cdr3_aa: CASSPFQQGGYGYTF
cdr3_nt: TGTGCCAGCTCACCGTTCCAACAGGGGGGCTATGGCTACACCTTC
v_call: TRBV18
d_call: TRBD1
j_call: TRBJ1-2
clone_size: -

cdr3_aa: CASSQIGQGYTEAFF
cdr3_nt: TGTGCCAGCAGCCAAATAGGACAGGGTTACACTGAAGCTTTCTTT
v_call: TRBV6-5
d_call: TRBD1
j_call: TRBJ1-1
clone_size: -

cdr3_aa: CASSRMGTANEKLFF
cdr3_nt: TGTGCCAGCAGTCGAATGGGGACAGCTAATGAAAAACTGTTTTTT
v_call: TRBV5-8
d_call: TRBD1
j_call: TRBJ1-4
clone_size: -

cdr3_aa: CASSARGAGETQYF
cdr3_nt: TGTGCCAGCAGCGCGCGGGGCGCGGGAGAGACCCAGTACTTC
v_call: TRBV7-2
d_call: -
j_call: TRBJ2-5
clone_size: -

cdr3_aa: CASSLGNTEAFF
cdr3_nt: TGTGCCAGCTCCCTCGGGAACACTGAAGCTTTCTTT
v_call: TRBV18
d_call: -
j_call: TRBJ1-1
clone_size: -

cdr3_aa: CASETGGQETQYF
cdr3_nt: TGTGCCAGCGAGACAGGGGGCCAAGAGACCCAGTACTTC
v_call: TRBV5-6
d_call: TRBD1
j_call: TRBJ2-5
clone_size: few

cdr3_aa: CASGGQGSEAFF
cdr3_nt: TGTGCCAGCGGTGGACAGGGAAGTGAAGCTTTCTTT
v_call: TRBV6-1
d_call: TRBD1
j_call: TRBJ1-1
clone_size: -

cdr3_aa: CAWSLGFRDYGYTF
cdr3_nt: TGTGCCTGGAGTCTAGGATTCCGGGACTATGGCTACACCTTC
v_call: TRBV30
d_call: -
j_call: TRBJ1-2
clone_size: few

cdr3_aa: CASSIAGNQPQHF
cdr3_nt: TGTGCCAGTAGTATTGCGGGCAATCAGCCCCAGCATTTT
v_call: TRBV19
d_call: -
j_call: TRBJ1-5
clone_size: -

cdr3_aa: CASSPLLAGGPCEQYF
cdr3_nt: TGTGCCAGCAGCCCGCTTCTAGCGGGAGGGCCCTGCGAGCAGTACTTC
v_call: TRBV5-4
d_call: TRBD2
j_call: TRBJ2-7
clone_size: -

cdr3_aa: CASSSGDREVNEKLFF
cdr3_nt: TGCGCCAGCAGCTCTGGGGACAGGGAGGTTAATGAAAAACTGTTTTTT
v_call: TRBV5-1
d_call: TRBD1
j_call: TRBJ1-4
clone_size: -

cdr3_aa: CASRSTGVYGYTF
cdr3_nt: TGTGCCAGCCGATCGACAGGAGTCTATGGCTACACCTTC
v_call: TRBV28
d_call: -
j_call: TRBJ1-2
clone_size: -

cdr3_aa: CASSVSSGTGGYEQYF
cdr3_nt: TGTGCCAGCAGCGTTTCATCCGGGACAGGGGGCTACGAGCAGTACTTC
v_call: TRBV9
d_call: TRBD1
j_call: TRBJ2-7
clone_size: -

cdr3_aa: CASSLSGGGTYEQYF
cdr3_nt: TGCGCCAGCAGCTTGTCGGGCGGGGGTACCTACGAGCAGTACTTC
v_call: TRBV5-1
d_call: TRBD2
j_call: TRBJ2-7
clone_size: -